Presented here are 30 T cell receptor beta chains from one specimen sequenced in a study of blood T cell repertoires in COVID-19. Measured with immunoSEQ multiplex PCR; TCRdb has only the in-frame clones, and not every one. This table has 60,000 to 65,000 clones, 75% to 95% appearing once. The sequenced material came from peripheral blood. The receptor set was obtained from a woman older than 75 with active COVID-19.

This sequence joins TRBV6-5 and TRBJ2-3; perhaps TRBD1 as D (5 bases). Deletions cut 8 bases from V and 4 bases from J, with 16 bases between. Germline CDR1 is MNHEY and CDR2 is SVGAGI. The CDR3 is 14 residues long. The DNA for the CDR3 is TGTGCCAGCGCGTCAGGGTTTGTAGCAGATACGCAGTATTTT. It yields the protein CASASGFVADTQYF.

This chain joins TRBV9 and TRBJ2-7; 10 nucleotides agree with TRBD1. From germline, CDR1 is SGDLS and CDR2 YYNGEE. CDR3 length equals 14 residues. The J segment lost 4 bases and the V segment lost 3 bases, leaving 4 bases of the junction unmatched. CDR3 loop: CASSAGTGVYEQYF. The DNA for the CDR3 is TGTGCCAGCAGCGCCGGGACAGGGGTTTACGAGCAGTACTTC.

This rearrangement joins TRBV12-3 or TRBV12-4 to TRBJ2-2; 9 nucleotides line up with TRBD1. There are 13 residues in the CDR3. V lost 6 bases and J lost 4; bases outside the gene matches: 0. Here the CDR3 reads CASRDRGTGELFF. CDR3 DNA sequence: TGTGCCAGCAGGGACAGGGGCACCGGGGAGCTGTTTTTT.

The chain combines TRBV7-9 with TRBJ1-2; D gene unclear. Germline CDR1 SEHNR, CDR2 FQNEAQ (reference sequence). Trimming took off 0 bases at V and 13 bases at J, with 12 bases between the two ends. The CDR3 spans 12 residues. For the CDR3, the DNA is TGTGCCAGCAGCTTAGCCTCGGGAGAGGCCACCTTC. Its translation is CASSLASGEATF.

The chain is built from TRBV4-2 and TRBJ2-5; 11 bases are a match to TRBD2. Germline assignment: CDR1 LGHNA and CDR2 YNFKEQ. The CDR3 sequence is 17 residues long. V lost 5 bases and J lost 1; bases outside the gene matches: 9. CDR3 region: CASSVNAGTSGQETQYF. The DNA for the CDR3 is TGTGCCAGCAGCGTTAACGCCGGGACTAGCGGCCAAGAGACCCAGTACTTC.

The rearrangement uses TRBV28 and TRBJ2-5; TRBD1 matches 8 bases. Unmatched junction bases numbered 5, after V lost 6 bases and J lost 2 bases. Germline V gene lookup returns CDR1 MDHEN and CDR2 SYDVKM. The CDR3 covers 14 residues. The CDR3 spells CASRLTGGQETQYF. CDR3 nucleotide sequence: TGTGCCAGCAGACTCACAGGGGGGCAAGAGACCCAGTACTTC.

The chain combines TRBV18 with TRBJ2-3, with TRBD2 as a possible D gene (5 bases). The germline V and J ends were trimmed by 5 bases and 0 bases, with 12 bases remaining between them. The CDR3 runs to 15 residues. Germline lookup yields CDR1 KGHSH and CDR2 LQKENI. Written as DNA, the CDR3 is TGTGCCAGCTCAGAGGTGGGGAGTAGCACAGATACGCAGTATTTT. It translates to CASSEVGSSTDTQYF.

A few counts support this clone. This chain links TRBV19 with TRBJ2-1, with D unresolved. CDR1 LNHDA and CDR2 SQIVND come from the germline V gene (reference sequence). The CDR3 sequence is 13 residues long. Trimming took 5 bases from V and 4 from J, leaving 9 bases between them. The CDR3 DNA is TGTGCCAGTAGTCAAACAGATTACAATGAGCAGTTCTTC. It translates to CASSQTDYNEQFF.

The chain joins TRBV5-1 to TRBJ2-6, with a tentative D call TRBD1 (6 bases). The CDR3 runs 16 residues. With 1 base removed from V and 3 bases from J, the gap between germline ends came to 11 bases. Germline CDR1 SGHRS, CDR2 YFSETQ. The CDR3 DNA is TGCGCCAGCAGCTTGTCAGGGGTTGGTGGGGCCAACGTCCTGACTTTC. It codes for CASSLSGVGGANVLTF.

The chain links TRBV7-9 to TRBJ2-4, with D possibly being TRBD2 (6 bases). CDR3 length: 15 residues. In germline, CDR1 is SEHNR, CDR2 FQNEAQ (reference sequence). V lost 4 bases and J lost 8, with 18 bases in between. CDR3 in DNA: TGTGCCAGCAGCTCCATGGGACTGCAGGTAGACATTCAGTACTTC. This encodes CASSSMGLQVDIQYF.

This clone was counted only a few times. This rearrangement joins TRBV20-1 to TRBJ1-4; D is perhaps TRBD1 (5 bases). V dropped 3 bases and J dropped 6 bases, with 14 bases sitting between them. The CDR3 is 14 amino acids. Germline V CDR1 and CDR2: DFQATT, SNEGSKA (reference sequence). The CDR3, as DNA: TGCAGTGCTAGTGACGGACAAGGGGATGAAAAACTGTTTTTT. Translated, it gives CSASDGQGDEKLFF.

This chain connects TRBV27 to TRBJ2-2; 16 bases line up with TRBD2. The CDR3 contains 17 residues. Per the germline V gene, CDR1 is MNHEY and CDR2 is SMNVEV (reference sequence). V trimming: 3 bases; J trimming: 4 bases; junction bases outside the gene matches: 2. CDR3 nucleotide sequence: TGTGCCAGCAGTTTCGGGACTAGCGGGGGGGGCACCGGGGAGCTGTTTTTT. Encoded protein: CASSFGTSGGGTGELFF.

The chain carries TRBV7-2 and TRBJ2-7, with D possibly matching TRBD2 (6 bases). This CDR3 is built from 14 residues. V lost 0 bases and J lost 3, with 9 bases in between. CDR1 and CDR2 (germline): SGHTA, FQGNSA. The CDR3 is CASSLADGSYEQYF. The CDR3 region has the DNA TGTGCCAGCAGCTTAGCGGACGGGAGCTACGAGCAGTACTTC.

The chain uses TRBV5-6 and TRBJ2-7; TRBD1 agrees at 8 bases. Trimming cost V 5 bases and J 4 bases; bases outside gene matches: 2. The germline V gene has CDR1 SGHDT and CDR2 YYEEEE. CDR3 size: 12 residues. The CDR3 DNA reads as TGTGCCAGCAGTCGACAGGGGTACGAGCAGTACGTC. Protein: CASSRQGYEQYV.

This chain links TRBV4-1 with TRBJ2-5, with D possibly being TRBD2 (5 bases). This CDR3 spans 15 amino acids. Trimming pared 0 bases from V and 4 bases from J, leaving 12 bases between. The germline V gene has CDR1 MGHRA and CDR2 YSYEKL. This chain's CDR3 is CASSQDGGGLETQYF. The CDR3 coding sequence is TGCGCCAGCAGCCAAGACGGCGGAGGACTAGAGACCCAGTACTTC.

This clone was seen just once. The rearrangement uses TRBV2 and TRBJ1-2; D remains unclear. V lost 6 bases and J 2 bases, leaving 13 bases between the germline ends. CDR3 length: 14 amino acids. From germline, CDR1 is SNHLY and CDR2 FYNNEI. In DNA form, the CDR3 reads TGTGCCAGCAGAGCCGACAATCAAAACTATGGCTACACCTTC. This codes for CASRADNQNYGYTF.

The chain is built from TRBV28 and TRBJ1-4; the D is unclear. The germline V gene has CDR1 MDHEN and CDR2 SYDVKM. V lost 3 bases, J lost 5 bases, and 10 bases lay in between. This CDR3 has 14 residues. The CDR3 reads CASSFKGGNEKLFF. The CDR3 DNA reads as TGTGCCAGCAGTTTTAAGGGAGGGAATGAAAAACTGTTTTTT. The full variable domain, rest sourced from reference TRBV28 and TRBJ1-4, is DVKVTQSSRYLVKRTGEKVFLECVQDMDHENMFWYRQDPGLGLRLIYFSYDVKMKEKGDIPEGYSVSREKKERFSLILESASTNQTSMYLCASSFKGGNEKLFFGSGTQLSVL.

This clone was detected once. The J gene is TRBJ1-1, the V gene TRBV6-5; 9 bases align to TRBD1. Trimming took 6 bases from V and 2 from J; bases not matched to a gene: 7. The CDR3 is made up of 15 amino acids. Germline lookup yields CDR1 MNHEY and CDR2 SVGAGI. In DNA, the CDR3 is TGTGCCAGCAGACGGACAGGGGATCTAAACACTGAAGCTTTCTTT. Its translation is CASRRTGDLNTEAFF.

The V and J genes are TRBV28 and TRBJ2-5; 7 positions agree with TRBD2. This CDR3 is 13 amino acids long. Germline CDR1 and CDR2: MDHEN and SYDVKM. J was trimmed by 4 bases and V by 6 bases; bases with no gene match: 5. The CDR3 here is CASRTGRIETQYF. The CDR3 coding sequence is TGTGCCAGCAGGACCGGGAGGATAGAGACCCAGTACTTC.

This clone is a singleton in its sample. The chain is built from TRBV7-2 and TRBJ1-1; perhaps TRBD1 as D (5 bases). This CDR3 contains 14 residues. V gave up 5 bases and J gave up 5 bases, with 15 bases separating them. Germline CDR1 SGHTA, CDR2 FQGNSA. CDR3 in amino acids: CASSPQGRRTEAFF. CDR3 DNA sequence: TGTGCCAGCAGCCCCCAGGGAAGGCGGACTGAAGCTTTCTTT.

This sequence joins TRBV28 and TRBJ1-2, with 8 bases aligning to TRBD1. The CDR3 extends over 15 amino acids. The J segment lost 2 bases and the V segment lost 9 bases, leaving 11 bases of the junction unmatched. The V gene's germline CDR1 is MDHEN and CDR2 SYDVKM. The CDR3 nucleotides are TGTGCCAGTGGGAAGGGCACAGGGGGAAACTATGGCTACACCTTC. Translated, it gives CASGKGTGGNYGYTF.

The chain uses TRBV9 and TRBJ2-3; 8 bases are shared with TRBD1. The CDR3 has 15 residues. The trim removed 6 bases at V and 4 bases at J, leaving 10 bases unmatched. From germline, CDR1 is SGDLS and CDR2 YYNGEE. The CDR3 nucleotides read TGTGCCAGCACTGAGACAGGGGCGCTGGCAGATACGCAGTATTTT. Its protein is CASTETGALADTQYF.

The chain employs TRBV5-4 and TRBJ2-5, with D tentatively TRBD2 (6 bases). The V gene's germline CDR1 is SGHNT and CDR2 YYREEE (reference sequence). Trimming removed 3 bases at V and 5 bases at J, with 20 bases between. The CDR3 sequence is 16 residues long. This chain's CDR3 is CASSSVGGAGPETQYF. CDR3 bases: TGTGCCAGCAGCTCCGTGGGGGGAGCCGGACCGGAGACCCAGTACTTC. Combining the CDR3 with reference TRBV5-4 and TRBJ2-5 gives the whole variable domain ETGVTQSPTHLIKTRGQQVTLRCSSQSGHNTVSWYQQALGQGPQFIFQYYREEENGRGNFPPRFSGLQFPNYSSELNVNALELDDSALYLCASSSVGGAGPETQYFGPGTRLLVL.

The chain carries TRBV7-6 and TRBJ2-3; a possible D gene is TRBD2 (7 bases). CDR1 SGHVS and CDR2 FNYEAQ come from the germline V gene. Between the trimmed V and J ends, which lost 5 bases and 1 base, there was a span of 19 bases. The CDR3 sequence is 17 residues long. The CDR3 sequence: CASSPINRGAGTDTQYF. In DNA form, the CDR3 reads TGTGCCAGCAGCCCTATCAATCGGGGGGCCGGCACAGATACGCAGTATTTT.

The CDR3 reads CASSLPQGLIQETQYF. For the CDR3, the DNA is TGCGCCAGCAGCTTGCCGCAGGGGCTTATCCAAGAGACCCAGTACTTC. The chain recombines TRBV5-1 with TRBJ2-5; TRBD1 might be the D (6 bases). This CDR3 has 16 residues. The V end was cut by 1 base, the J end by 1 base, with 14 bases between. Germline V gene lookup returns CDR1 SGHRS and CDR2 YFSETQ.

The chain joins TRBV7-8 to TRBJ1-5; TRBD1 might be the D (5 bases). Trimming stripped 5 bases from V and 0 bases from J, with 11 bases between. The CDR3 runs 15 residues. The V gene's germline CDR1 is SGHVS and CDR2 FQNEAQ. In DNA form, the CDR3 reads TGTGCCAGCAGCCCGACAGTCATTAGCAATCAGCCCCAGCATTTT. Residues: CASSPTVISNQPQHF. Based on the CDR3 plus reference TRBV7-8 and TRBJ1-5, the full variable domain is GAGVSQSPRYKVAKRGQDVALRCDPISGHVSLFWYQQALGQGPEFLTYFQNEAQLDKSGLPSDRFFAERPEGSVSTLKIQRTQQEDSAVYLCASSPTVISNQPQHFGDGTRLSIL.

This clone was picked up a small number of times. The gene calls are TRBV29-1 and TRBJ2-3, with 7 bases that match TRBD1. This CDR3 region has 14 residues. With V trimmed by 4 bases and J by 3 bases, 7 bases remained unmatched. CDR1 is SQVTM, CDR2 ANQGSEA, per germline. CDR3 DNA: TGCAGCGTTGTCTTGGGCAGGGGGACAGATACGCAGTATTTT. Translated, it gives CSVVLGRGTDTQYF.

In its sample, this clone was seen once. This chain connects TRBV6-1 to TRBJ2-6; D gene ambiguous. This CDR3 region has 16 residues. Germline CDR1 is MNHNS and CDR2 is SASEGT. V lost 4 bases and J lost 0, with 10 bases in between. In DNA, the CDR3 is TGTGCCAGCAGTGCGGAGTTTTCCTCTGGGGCCAACGTCCTGACTTTC. It translates to CASSAEFSSGANVLTF.

Here the CDR3 reads CASSPGGDNEQFF. In DNA, the CDR3 is TGTGCCAGCTCACCAGGGGGGGACAATGAGCAGTTCTTC. The chain joins TRBV18 to TRBJ2-1; 7 nucleotides agree with TRBD2. The CDR3 runs to 13 residues. Trimming removed 2 bases from V and 5 bases from J; junction bases left unmatched: 0. Per germline, CDR1 KGHSH and CDR2 LQKENI. The full variable domain, in which reference TRBV18 and TRBJ2-1 provide the parts outside the CDR3, is NAGVMQNPRHLVRRRGQEARLRCSPMKGHSHVYWYRQLPEEGLKFMVYLQKENIIDESGMPKERFSAEFPKEGPSILRIQQVVRGDSAAYFCASSPGGDNEQFFGPGTRLTVL.

V usage is TRBV11-2 and J usage is TRBJ2-2, with D unresolved. V was pared by 5 bases and J by 4 bases, with 23 bases between. The CDR3 runs to 18 residues. Germline assignment: CDR1 SGHAT and CDR2 FQNNGV. The CDR3 sequence: CASSPAFFVERTTGELFF. For the CDR3, the DNA is TGTGCCAGCAGCCCCGCCTTTTTCGTAGAACGAACCACCGGGGAGCTGTTTTTT.